Listed below are T cell receptor beta chains from one sample, sequenced in a study of blood T cell repertoires in COVID-19. The method was immunoSEQ multiplex PCR; TCRdb's version includes in-frame clones alone and lacks a portion of them. Found here are about 180,000 clones, roughly 84% of them singletons; the top ten hold 13% to 15%. The material sequenced was peripheral blood. Receptor source: a man between 18 and 35 years old with active or convalescent COVID-19. CDR3s include the opening cysteine and the closing phenylalanine or tryptophan. Each record gives: V gene, D gene, J gene, clone size, CDR3 DNA, CDR3 protein. A D gene is named only where the DNA matches it firmly. Clone size is shown for a subset of rows, as once, few, many or a class of expanded clone.

>TRBV4-1|.|TRBJ2-1|.
TGCGCCAGCAGCCCGTGGCGGCAGAATGAGCAGTTCTTC
CASSPWRQNEQFF
>TRBV5-4|TRBD2|TRBJ2-2|.
TGTGCCAGCAGCCCACCGGGACTAGGACCGAACACCGGGGAGCTGTTTTTT
CASSPPGLGPNTGELFF
>TRBV3-1/TRBV3-2|TRBD1|TRBJ1-3|.
TGTGCCAGCAGCCACAGACAGGGGCTCTCTGGAAACACCATATATTTT
CASSHRQGLSGNTIYF
>TRBV19|TRBD1|TRBJ2-1|.
TGTGCCAGTAGTTCGGAGACAGGGGGACCCTACAATGAGCAGTTCTTC
CASSSETGGPYNEQFF
>TRBV7-6|TRBD2|TRBJ2-3|.
TGTGCCAGCAGCTTAGCCCCCTCGACTAGCGGGGCCACTAGCACAGATACGCAGTATTTT
CASSLAPSTSGATSTDTQYF
>TRBV5-1|TRBD1|TRBJ2-5|few
TGCGCCAGCAGCTTACGGGACAGTGCCCAAGAGACCCAGTACTTC
CASSLRDSAQETQYF
>TRBV11-2|TRBD2|TRBJ2-5|.
TGTGCCAGCAGCCCAAGGACTAGTTGGGAGACCCAGTACTTC
CASSPRTSWETQYF
>TRBV5-5|.|TRBJ1-3|.
TGTGCCAGCAGCTTGCGAATTCAGGGTTCTGGAAACACCATATATTTT
CASSLRIQGSGNTIYF
>TRBV6-6|.|TRBJ1-3|once
TGTGCCAGCACCATACTCGAGGGAAACACCATATATTTT
CASTILEGNTIYF
>TRBV7-3|TRBD2|TRBJ2-1|.
TGTGCCAGCAGCTTAGGGCTAGCGGGAGTCGATGAGCAGTTCTTC
CASSLGLAGVDEQFF
>TRBV11-2|TRBD1|TRBJ2-7|.
TGTGCCAGCAGCCAGGGGGCAGCGGTCTACGAGCAGTACTTC
CASSQGAAVYEQYF
>TRBV28|TRBD1|TRBJ2-5|.
TGTGCCAGCAGCCTCGACAGGGGAGATGAGACCCAGTACTTC
CASSLDRGDETQYF
>TRBV11-2|TRBD1|TRBJ1-2|.
TGTGCCAGCAGCTTATTCGGACAGGGGGCTGGAGGCTACACCTTC
CASSLFGQGAGGYTF
>TRBV9|.|TRBJ1-2|once
TGTGCCAGCAGCGGGACTCCCGGGACACTTAACTATGGCTACACCTTC
CASSGTPGTLNYGYTF
>TRBV18|TRBD1|TRBJ1-3|.
TGTGCCAGCTCCCGCGTCATGGCAGGGGGCTCTGGAAACACCATATATTTT
CASSRVMAGGSGNTIYF
>TRBV15|.|TRBJ2-3|once
TGTGCCACCAGCCTAGCGAACACAGATACGCAGTATTTT
CATSLANTDTQYF
>TRBV7-2|TRBD1|TRBJ2-7|.
TGTGCCAGCAGCTTAGCTCCGGGACAGGGGGAGCAGTACTTC
CASSLAPGQGEQYF
>TRBV19|.|TRBJ2-2|.
TGTGCCAGTAGTATATACAACCTTGGCACCGGGGAGCTGTTTTTT
CASSIYNLGTGELFF
>TRBV5-5|TRBD1|TRBJ1-5|.
TGTGCCAGCAGCTTACGCAGGGGGGAGCATTTT
CASSLRRGEHF
>TRBV24-1|TRBD2|TRBJ2-3|.
TGTGCCACCAGTGATTGGGCCTTGACTAGCGGGAGTAGCACAGATACGCAGTATTTT
CATSDWALTSGSSTDTQYF
>TRBV11-2|TRBD1|TRBJ2-7|.
TGTGCCAGCAGCTTAGAGGCTTTGTGGCAGGGGGCGAACGAGCAGTACTTC
CASSLEALWQGANEQYF
>TRBV25-1|.|TRBJ1-2|.
TGTGCCAGCAGTGACAGTCGGGGGGCCTATGGCTACACCTTC
CASSDSRGAYGYTF
>TRBV5-8|TRBD1|TRBJ2-3|.
TGTGCCAGCAGCTCGGGACAGCAAGCTTACACAGATACGCAGTATTTT
CASSSGQQAYTDTQYF
>TRBV5-1|TRBD2|TRBJ2-1|.
TGCGCCAGCAGCTTGAGTTTAGCGGGGGACCTCAATGAGCAGTTCTTC
CASSLSLAGDLNEQFF
>TRBV2|.|TRBJ2-3|.
TGTGCCAGCAGCCCTTTGACAGTCTCTAGCACAGATACGCAGTATTTT
CASSPLTVSSTDTQYF
>TRBV6-2/TRBV6-3|.|TRBJ1-1|.
TGTGCCAGCAGTTCAATGAACACTGAAGCTTTCTTT
CASSSMNTEAFF
>TRBV7-2|TRBD1|TRBJ1-2|.
TGTGCCAGCAGCTTAGAGGGACAGGCGGCCTATGGCTACACCTTC
CASSLEGQAAYGYTF
>TRBV19|TRBD1|TRBJ1-5|.
TGTGCCAGTAGTATGGGGACAGGATCCGATCAGCCCCAGCATTTT
CASSMGTGSDQPQHF
>TRBV19|.|TRBJ1-6|few
TGTGCCAGTACCCCGCGGGACAATTCACCCCTCCACTTT
CASTPRDNSPLHF
>TRBV7-9|TRBD1|TRBJ1-6|once
TGTGCCAGCAGCTGGGTGCAGGGGGTGCGGTCACCCCTCCACTTT
CASSWVQGVRSPLHF
>TRBV7-9|.|TRBJ1-4|.
TGTGCCAGCAGCTTTTGGTCAGGGGTGGGCCTTGCAACTAATGAAAAACTGTTTTTT
CASSFWSGVGLATNEKLFF
>TRBV7-3|TRBD2|TRBJ2-3|few
TGTGCCAGCAGCTTAAGCGGGAGGGAAGATACGCAGTATTTT
CASSLSGREDTQYF
>TRBV5-4|TRBD2|TRBJ2-5|.
TGTGCCAGCAGCTCCGAAACCTTAGCGGGGGGCGGGGAGACCCAGTACTTC
CASSSETLAGGGETQYF
>TRBV6-2/TRBV6-3|TRBD1|TRBJ1-5|.
TGTGCCAGCAGTCAGTCCGGGACAGGGGTTGGTCAGCCCCAGCATTTT
CASSQSGTGVGQPQHF
>TRBV7-9|TRBD2|TRBJ2-7|.
TGTGCCAGCAATCCTAGCGGGGGGCCCGAGCAGTACTTC
CASNPSGGPEQYF
>TRBV12-3/TRBV12-4|.|TRBJ2-6|.
TGTGCCAGCAGGAACCTAACAGTGGTCCTGACTTTC
CASRNLTVVLTF
>TRBV20-1|.|TRBJ2-7|.
TGCAGTGCTAGTGACAGGCCCTACGAGCAGTACTTC
CSASDRPYEQYF
>TRBV2|TRBD1|TRBJ1-4|.
TGTGCCAGCAGTCGACCCGGGACAGGGGATGAAAAACTGTTTTTT
CASSRPGTGDEKLFF
>TRBV29-1|.|TRBJ2-3|.
TGCAGCGTTGGTCGGTCCGGGTTGGTAGCAGATACGCAGTATTTT
CSVGRSGLVADTQYF
>TRBV19|.|TRBJ1-5|.
TGTGCCAGTAGCGGAGAAAGCAATCAGCCCCAGCATTTT
CASSGESNQPQHF
>TRBV11-3|.|TRBJ2-3|.
TGTGCCAGCAGCTTAGCTGGCGGCGCAGATACGCAGTATTTT
CASSLAGGADTQYF